These 5 T cell receptor beta chains share one sample of origin, sequenced in a study of blood T cells in healthy people across ages. A second roughly 6 to 12 cycle PCR used barcoded and J-beta primers. MiXCR was run by TCRdb on the 5' RACE reads, yielding one entry per CDR3 protein. Of more than 650,000 distinct CDR3 sequences listed, less than 70% were seen once; the top ten hold around 41%. Sequencing was carried out using blood. The receptors come from an elderly man in good health.

The chain recombines TRBV19 with TRBJ2-5; maybe TRBD1 (6 bases). Germline CDR1 is LNHDA and CDR2 is SQIVND (reference sequence). The V end lost 5 bases, the J end lost 7 bases, and 26 bases lay between the germline ends. The CDR3 is made up of 17 amino acids. This CDR3 is CASSPRAGTHRGGTQYF. The CDR3 bases are TGTGCCAGTAGTCCCCGGGCCGGGACACATAGAGGAGGGACCCAGTACTTC. Supplemented by reference TRBV19 and TRBJ2-5, the full variable domain reads DGGITQSPKYLFRKEGQNVTLSCEQNLNHDAMYWYRQDPGQGLRLIYYSQIVNDFQKGDIAEGYSVSREKKESFPLTVTSAQKNPTAFYLCASSPRAGTHRGGTQYFGPGTRLLVL.

V is TRBV5-6 and J is TRBJ2-7; D might be TRBD1 or TRBD2, each matching 5 bases. The germline V gene has CDR1 SGHDT and CDR2 YYEEEE. V lost 4 bases to trimming and J lost 0 bases, with 11 bases between them. This CDR3 has 14 amino acids. CDR3 in amino acids: CASSRGPNSYEQYF. The CDR3 nucleotides are TGTGCCAGCAGCCGGGGACCGAACTCCTACGAGCAGTACTTC.

The CDR3 DNA reads as TGTGCCAGCAGTCGTCTAACAGGACTCAACAATGAGCAGTTCTTC. It codes for CASSRLTGLNNEQFF. The rearrangement joins TRBV5-6 to TRBJ2-1; D may be TRBD1 or TRBD2 (5 bases each). V lost 5 bases and J 5 bases, leaving 17 bases between the germline ends. The CDR3 is 15 amino acids. CDR1 is SGHDT and CDR2 is YYEEEE in the germline V gene.

CDR3 sequence (DNA): TGTGCCAGCAGCTCTCGCGGGACAGGGGTAGAAAAACTGTTTTTT. Amino acids: CASSSRGTGVEKLFF. The J gene is TRBJ1-4, the V gene TRBV13; TRBD1 agrees at 10 bases. Germline trimming cut 4 bases from V and 8 bases from J; bases unmatched to any gene: 7. This CDR3 has 15 residues. Germline lookup yields CDR1 PRHDT and CDR2 FYEKMQ (reference sequence).

This clonotype occurred a few times. DNA for the CDR3: TGCGCCAGCACCCTCAAGGGGGCCGGCGGCGAGCAGTACTTC. Translating gives CASTLKGAGGEQYF. The gene calls are TRBV5-1 and TRBJ2-7; 7 nucleotides line up with TRBD1. CDR3 length equals 14 residues. Trimming removed 6 bases from V and 6 bases from J; junction bases left unmatched: 12. CDR1 SGHRS and CDR2 YFSETQ come from the germline V gene.